This T cell receptor (beta chain) was observed in a study of blood T cell repertoires in COVID-19. Study background: Researchers got acute and convalescent COVID-19 samples from the United States, Italy and Spain. PBMCs, B-cell-depleted T cells, or T cells were the source of the cDNA or gDNA that made up the material.

Profiling relied on immunoSEQ multiplex PCR, and the TCRdb table lists in-frame clones only, not all of them. The sample yields 120,000 or so clones, about 90% seen once. Per germline, CDR1 SEHNR and CDR2 FQNEAQ (reference sequence). The CDR3 length is 14 residues. J gave up 7 bases and V 1 base, and 6 bases lay outside the gene matches. The TCR sequence derives from a woman aged 60 to 75 with acute or convalescent COVID-19. Source material: peripheral blood. The genes are TRBV7-9 and TRBJ1-2, with 7 nucleotides matching TRBD1. CDR3 residues: CASSLGGTAIGYTF. CDR3 coding DNA: TGTGCCAGCAGCTTAGGAGGGACAGCCATTGGCTACACCTTC.